What follows describes a single T cell receptor beta chain. As originally analysed: It was from reference gene primer amplification that nucleated cell counts were estimated. Using immunoSEQ multiplex PCR, the repertoire was profiled, and TCRdb retains in-frame clones only, with some absent. D and trimming come from the DNA, and the V and J calls and clone size come from that table. The sample comprises about 190,000 clones, 88% of which are singletons, and about 6.6% rests with the top ten. The data were taken from a study of blood T cell repertoires in COVID-19. Study-level background: Acute and convalescent COVID-19 samples came from the United States, Italy and Spain. T cells, B-cell-depleted T cells, or PBMCs provided the cDNA or gDNA that served as material.

V shed 6 bases and J 4 bases; nucleotides not matched to a gene: 6. The CDR3 is made up of 14 amino acids. Germline CDR1 is SEHNR and CDR2 is FQNEAQ (reference sequence). The V and J genes are TRBV7-9 and TRBJ2-7; 10 bases match TRBD1. Source material: peripheral blood. The receptor was isolated from a woman between 35 and 50 years old who had recovered from COVID-19. DNA of the CDR3: TGTGCCAGCAGTCAGGACAGGGGGTTTTACGAGCAGTACTTC. Translation: CASSQDRGFYEQYF. The full variable domain, in which reference TRBV7-9 and TRBJ2-7 provide the parts outside the CDR3, is DTGVSQNPRHKITKRGQNVTFRCDPISEHNRLYWYRQTLGQGPEFLTYFQNEAQLEKSRLLSDRFSAERPKGSFSTLEIQRTEQGDSAMYLCASSQDRGFYEQYFGPGTRLTVT.